This passage covers 8 T cell receptor beta chains from one sample sequenced in a study of long-term antiretroviral therapy in people with HIV. The immunoSEQ assay was v3.0, run at survey level. The table came from immunoSEQ multiplex PCR; TCRdb's copy has only in-frame clones and leaves some out. The table includes about 20,000 clones, approximately 84% detected once. This specimen was unsorted PBMCs, taken roughly 5.9 years after starting antiretroviral therapy. The receptor set was obtained from a man under 40 with HIV.

V is TRBV6-5 and J is TRBJ1-1; the D is unclear. Germline-derived CDR1 and CDR2 are MNHEY and SVGAGI. V was trimmed by 0 bases and J by 3 bases, leaving 8 bases between them. This CDR3 comprises 14 residues. The CDR3 sequence is CASSYSIGDTEAFF. The CDR3 region has the DNA TGTGCCAGCAGTTACTCGATCGGTGACACTGAAGCTTTCTTT.

The chain combines TRBV19 with TRBJ2-5, with 13 bases identical to TRBD2. CDR3 size: 17 residues. The V segment lost 3 bases and the J segment 7 bases; nucleotides outside the gene matches: 11. Germline lookup yields CDR1 LNHDA and CDR2 SQIVND (reference sequence). CDR3 residues: CASSILGLAGVSGTQYF. The DNA of the CDR3 is TGTGCCAGTAGTATCCTCGGACTAGCGGGAGTCTCGGGGACCCAGTACTTC.

The gene calls are TRBV13 and TRBJ2-1; 9 bases line up with TRBD2. The CDR3 covers 17 residues. Trimming at V came to 0 bases and at J to 3 bases, leaving 6 bases not matched to a gene. CDR1 is PRHDT, CDR2 FYEKMQ, per germline (reference sequence). CDR3: CASSLGRASGIYNEQFF. In DNA form, the CDR3 reads TGTGCCAGCAGCTTAGGCCGTGCTAGCGGGATCTACAATGAGCAGTTCTTC.

The chain is built from TRBV4-1 and TRBJ2-7, with a possible D match to TRBD2 (6 bases). CDR1 and CDR2 from the germline V gene are MGHRA and YSYEKL. Between the trimmed V and J ends, which lost 0 bases and 9 bases, there was a span of 15 bases. The CDR3 sequence is 14 residues long. The CDR3 DNA reads TGCGCCAGCAGCCAAGACCCAACCGGGACTTCGCAGTACTTC. As protein: CASSQDPTGTSQYF.

The chain links TRBV5-1 to TRBJ2-7; D is ambiguous. The germline V and J ends were trimmed by 0 bases and 4 bases, with 14 bases remaining between them. Germline V gene lookup returns CDR1 SGHRS and CDR2 YFSETQ. The CDR3 spans 15 residues. CDR3 residues: CASSLARKNRYEQYF. The CDR3 coding sequence is TGCGCCAGCAGCTTGGCCAGGAAGAATCGGTACGAGCAGTACTTC.

This chain connects TRBV7-8 to TRBJ2-2; D call uncertain. V lost 2 bases and J 1 base, leaving 11 bases between the germline ends. Per the germline V gene, CDR1 is SGHVS and CDR2 is FQNEAQ. The CDR3 is 16 amino acids. In DNA form, the CDR3 reads TGTGCCAGCAGCTTATACGACAACGTGAACACCGGGGAGCTGTTTTTT. As protein: CASSLYDNVNTGELFF.

The chain joins TRBV9 to TRBJ2-6; maybe TRBD2 (5 bases). Trimming took off 4 bases at V and 3 bases at J, with 8 bases between the two ends. The CDR3 extends over 14 amino acids. Germline CDR1 is SGDLS and CDR2 is YYNGEE. In DNA form, the CDR3 reads TGTGCCAGCAGCCCTCGGGGTGGGGCCAACGTCCTGACTTTC. Its protein is CASSPRGGANVLTF. The entire variable domain, with the rest obtained from reference TRBV9 and TRBJ2-6, is as follows: DSGVTQTPKHLITATGQRVTLRCSPRSGDLSVYWYQQSLDQGLQFLIQYYNGEERAKGNILERFSAQQFPDLHSELNLSSLELGDSALYFCASSPRGGANVLTFGAGSRLTVL.

This chain uses TRBV9 with TRBJ1-3; weak D call: TRBD1 (5 bases). The CDR3 totals 15 residues. In germline, CDR1 is SGDLS, CDR2 YYNGEE. V lost 0 bases, J lost 4 bases, and 11 bases lay in between. The DNA of the CDR3 is TGTGCCAGCAGCGTAGCGTCGGGGGTGGGAAACACCATATATTTT. This sequence encodes CASSVASGVGNTIYF.